This T cell receptor beta chain was observed in a study of CD8 T cells in ankylosing spondylitis. The CDR3 length is 15 residues. Looked up from germline, CDR1 is MNHEY and CDR2 is SMNVEV (reference sequence). With 7 bases removed from V and 4 bases from J, the gap between germline ends came to 19 bases. At least ten counts were recorded for this clonotype. Its antigen remains unknown. TCRdb ran MiXCR on the 5' RACE reads and lists one entry per CDR3 protein. The repertoire has 350,000 or so distinct CDR3 sequences, roughly 12% of them found once; the top ten carry about a tenth. Regarding the study as a whole: Within ankylosing spondylitis blood, a TCR beta motif made up of eight highly homologous variants appeared to be characteristic.

This clonotype was sampled from a female donor with ankylosing spondylitis or in good health (not recorded which). V usage is TRBV27 and J usage is TRBJ1-2; perhaps TRBD1 as D (6 bases). Sequencing was performed on blood, either unsorted or a sorted T cell fraction (not recorded which). As DNA, the CDR3 is TGTGCCAGCACCTCAAACAGGGATATCGCCTATGGCTACACCTTC. Translating gives CASTSNRDIAYGYTF.